The 10 T cell receptor beta chains below were found in one sample sequenced in a study of T cell repertoires in cytomegalovirus infection. In TCRdb, the reads were re-called with MiXCR into one record per CDR3 protein. This table has fewer than 200,000 distinct CDR3 sequences, 13% to 15% appearing once. The source material was PBMCs. These receptors were obtained from a human donor in good health (CMV status not recorded). Some clones in this sample may be carry-over from other donors' samples.

This clonotype has ten or more counts. V and J are TRBV7-8 and TRBJ2-3, with D perhaps matching TRBD2 (5 bases). CDR1 SGHVS and CDR2 FQNEAQ come from the germline V gene. Deletions cut 1 base from V and 4 bases from J, with 15 bases between. This CDR3 region has 16 residues. The CDR3 is CASSLERRVISDTQYF. The CDR3 nucleotides are TGTGCCAGCAGCTTAGAGAGGCGGGTAATCTCAGATACGCAGTATTTT.

The chain joins TRBV3-1 to TRBJ2-6; 7 bases map to TRBD2. Germline CDR1 LGHDT, CDR2 YNNKEL (reference sequence). Germline trimming cut 2 bases from V and 2 bases from J; bases unmatched to any gene: 3. CDR3 length equals 16 residues. The CDR3 DNA reads as TGTGCCAGCAGCCAAAGGAGCGGGACTGGGGCCAACGTCCTGACTTTC. It specifies CASSQRSGTGANVLTF.

This rearrangement joins TRBV6-5 to TRBJ1-5, with 8 bases identical to TRBD1. Germline CDR1 and CDR2: MNHEY and SVGAGI. Germline trimming cut 0 bases from V and 5 bases from J; bases unmatched to any gene: 0. The CDR3 has 14 amino acids. The CDR3 loop is CASSYSDRDQPQHF. The CDR3 DNA follows: TGTGCCAGCAGTTACTCGGACAGGGATCAGCCCCAGCATTTT.

Many counts were recorded for this clonotype. The chain is built from TRBV7-9 and TRBJ1-1; D call uncertain. Between the trimmed V and J ends, which lost 1 base and 1 base, there was a span of 10 bases. Germline V CDR1 and CDR2: SEHNR, FQNEAQ (reference sequence). The CDR3 spans 15 residues. CDR3 nucleotides: TGTGCCAGCAGCTTAGTGGAAGTACAGAACACTGAAGCTTTCTTT. It specifies CASSLVEVQNTEAFF.

This clonotype has a count of ten or more. The V gene is TRBV7-6, the J gene TRBJ1-3; TRBD1 might be the D (6 bases). The CDR3 totals 16 residues. Germline loops: CDR1 SGHVS, CDR2 FNYEAQ. V lost 8 bases, J lost 0 bases, and 17 bases lay in between. CDR3 loop: CASSVGGLSSGNTIYF. The CDR3 DNA reads as TGTGCCAGCTCCGTTGGGGGGCTGAGCTCTGGAAACACCATATATTTT.

This chain connects TRBV30 to TRBJ2-3; TRBD1 is a possible D gene (5 bases). Trimming cost V 2 bases and J 0 bases, with 12 bases left between them. The CDR3 spans 15 residues. Germline-derived CDR1 and CDR2 are GTSNPN and SVGIG (reference sequence). The CDR3 region has the DNA TGTGCCTGGAGTCGGACATTTTCTAGCACAGATACGCAGTATTTT. Its protein product is CAWSRTFSSTDTQYF.

This clonotype came up a few times. The genes are TRBV20-1 and TRBJ2-1, with 8 positions matching TRBD2. Losses at the gene ends were 3 bases for V and 8 bases for J; bases not matched to a gene: 9. The CDR3 contains 14 residues. Germline CDR1 is DFQATT and CDR2 is SNEGSKA (reference sequence). CDR3 region: CSARSERGWDEQFF. In DNA, the CDR3 is TGCAGTGCTAGGAGCGAGCGGGGGTGGGATGAGCAGTTCTTC.

The chain links TRBV29-1 to TRBJ2-1; the D gene could be TRBD1 or TRBD2 (6 bases each). V shed 1 base and J shed 10 bases, with 14 bases lying between them. The CDR3 extends over 13 amino acids. CDR1 and CDR2 from the germline V gene are SQVTM and ANQGSEA. CDR3 protein: CSVEGGVTGEQFF. CDR3 sequence (DNA): TGCAGCGTTGAAGGCGGGGTCACAGGGGAGCAGTTCTTC.

The chain has TRBV30 and TRBJ2-7; no definite D call. The CDR3 is made up of 15 amino acids. The germline CDR1 and CDR2 sequences are GTSNPN and SVGIG (reference sequence). Trimming left V 0 bases short and J 0 bases short, with 12 bases between. The CDR3 sequence is CAWSVGRVFSYEQYF. DNA of the CDR3: TGTGCCTGGAGTGTAGGAAGGGTCTTCTCCTACGAGCAGTACTTC.

V gene TRBV7-9 combines with J gene TRBJ1-1; D is uncertain. The germline gives CDR1 SEHNR, CDR2 FQNEAQ (reference sequence). V lost 3 bases and J 0 bases, leaving 11 bases between the germline ends. The CDR3 extends over 15 amino acids. CDR3 sequence: CASSLGLGMNTEAFF. DNA for the CDR3: TGTGCCAGCAGCTTGGGCTTAGGAATGAACACTGAAGCTTTCTTT.